This TCR beta chain was captured by sequencing in a study of OX40 agonist ivuxolimab in advanced cancers. As for the study in general: Treatment of patients was with ivuxolimab, an agonistic anti-OX40 (CD134) antibody.

About this clone itself: Its antigen is not known. Germline and junction disagree at one end, which may indicate a read error.

Whole-study findings and limits: Doses of 0.1 to 3.0 mg/kg were accompanied by clonal expansion of CD4+ and CD8+ blood T cells by week 6.

This table comes from immunoSEQ multiplex PCR, and its TCRdb copy is limited to in-frame clones, with some not included. The sample holds about 20,000 clones, just over 90% seen once. This material consisted of CD4+ or CD8+ T cells sorted from blood, taken in a trial of the OX40 agonist ivuxolimab. The TCR originated in an adult with an advanced solid tumor such as melanoma, head and neck, liver or kidney cancer.

The CDR3 bases are TGTGCCAGCAGCGCCGGGGGGGCCTCCCACAATGAGCAGTTCTTC. It is translated as CASSAGGASHNEQFF. The genes are TRBV7-7 and TRBJ2-1; TRBD2 aligns across 8 bases. This CDR3 comprises 15 residues. Looked up from germline, CDR1 is SSHAT and CDR2 is FNYEAQ (reference sequence).